The sample holds a few counts of the clone carrying this T cell receptor beta chain. The sample comes from a study of neoadjuvant anti-PD-1 for oral cavity cancer. Tumor libraries mostly used 4.5 to 5.5 ug genomic DNA, two replicates each. TCRdb's table, derived via immunoSEQ multiplex PCR, lists solely in-frame clones and lacks some. The sample carries 6,500 to 7,000 clones, roughly 50% recorded once. This CDR3 is 13 amino acids long. J was trimmed by 6 bases and V by 8 bases; bases with no gene match: 6. CDR1 MNHEY and CDR2 SVGAGI come from the germline V gene. The input for sequencing was tumor tissue, taken before nivolumab (anti-PD-1) treatment. The chain joins TRBV6-5 to TRBJ2-2; TRBD1 agrees at 7 bases. The TCR comes from a person aged 35 to 85 with oral cavity squamous cell carcinoma. CDR3 amino acids: CASRDRDAGELFF. For the CDR3, the DNA is TGTGCCAGCCGCGACAGGGACGCCGGGGAGCTGTTTTTT.